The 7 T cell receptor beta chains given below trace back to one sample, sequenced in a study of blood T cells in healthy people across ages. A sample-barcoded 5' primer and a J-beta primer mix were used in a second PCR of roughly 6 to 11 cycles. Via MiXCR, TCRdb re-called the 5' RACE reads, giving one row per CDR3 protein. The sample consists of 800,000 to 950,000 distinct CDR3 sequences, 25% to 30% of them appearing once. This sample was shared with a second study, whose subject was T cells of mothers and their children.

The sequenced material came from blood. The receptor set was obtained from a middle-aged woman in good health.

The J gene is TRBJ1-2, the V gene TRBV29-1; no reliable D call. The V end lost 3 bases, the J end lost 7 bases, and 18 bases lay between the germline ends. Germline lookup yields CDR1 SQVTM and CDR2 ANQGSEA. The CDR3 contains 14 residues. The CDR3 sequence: CSVDVWAGTSGYTF. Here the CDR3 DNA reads TGCAGCGTTGACGTTTGGGCAGGAACCAGTGGCTACACCTTC.

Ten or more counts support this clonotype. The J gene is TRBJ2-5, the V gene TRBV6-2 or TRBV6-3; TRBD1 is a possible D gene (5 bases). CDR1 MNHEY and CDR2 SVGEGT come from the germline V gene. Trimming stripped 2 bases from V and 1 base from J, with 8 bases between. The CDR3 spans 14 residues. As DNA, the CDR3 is TGTGCCAGCAGTTACAGCAGGGTCCAAGAGACCCAGTACTTC. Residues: CASSYSRVQETQYF.

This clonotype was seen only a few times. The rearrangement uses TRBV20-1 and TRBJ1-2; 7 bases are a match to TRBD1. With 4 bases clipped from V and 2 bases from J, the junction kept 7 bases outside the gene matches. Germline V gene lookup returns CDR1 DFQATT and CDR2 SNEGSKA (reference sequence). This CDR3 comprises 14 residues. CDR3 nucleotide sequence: TGCAGTGCTACACGGGGACAGCGGAACTATGGCTACACCTTC. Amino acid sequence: CSATRGQRNYGYTF.

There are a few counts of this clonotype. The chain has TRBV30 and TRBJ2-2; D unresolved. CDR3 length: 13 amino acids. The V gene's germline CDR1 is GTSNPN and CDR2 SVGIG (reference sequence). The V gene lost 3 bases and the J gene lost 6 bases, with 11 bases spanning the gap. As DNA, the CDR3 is TGTGCCTGGAGCCAGTCGTTTGCCGGGGAGCTGTTTTTT. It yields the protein CAWSQSFAGELFF.

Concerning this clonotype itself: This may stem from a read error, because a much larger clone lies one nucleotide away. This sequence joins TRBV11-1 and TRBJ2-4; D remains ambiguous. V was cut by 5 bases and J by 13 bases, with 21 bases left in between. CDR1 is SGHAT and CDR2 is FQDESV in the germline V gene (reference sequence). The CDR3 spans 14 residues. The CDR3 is CASSIDTTRYKQYF. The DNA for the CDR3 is TGTGCCAGCAGCATCGATACAACACGGTACAAGCAGTACTTC.

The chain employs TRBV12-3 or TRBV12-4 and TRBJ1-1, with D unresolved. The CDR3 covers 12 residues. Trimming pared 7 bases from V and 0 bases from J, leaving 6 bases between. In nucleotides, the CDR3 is TGTGCCAGCAACCCGGTGAACACTGAAGCTTTCTTT. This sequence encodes CASNPVNTEAFF.

CDR3 sequence reads: CASGIGGWNTGELFF. CDR3 sequence (DNA): TGTGCTAGTGGCATCGGGGGCTGGAACACCGGGGAGCTGTTTTTT. V usage is TRBV12-5 and J usage is TRBJ2-2, with D perhaps matching TRBD1 or TRBD2 (6 bases each). This CDR3 is built from 15 residues. Germline loops: CDR1 LGHNT, CDR2 FRNRAP. V lost 6 bases to trimming and J lost 1 base, with 12 bases between them. Supplemented by reference TRBV12-5 and TRBJ2-2, the full variable domain reads DARVTQTPRHKVTEMGQEVTMRCQPILGHNTVFWYRQTMMQGLELLAYFRNRAPLDDSGMPKDRFSAEMPDATLATLKIQPSEPRDSAVYFCASGIGGWNTGELFFGEGSRLTVL.